These 7 T cell receptor beta chains share one sample of origin, sequenced in a study of T-cell memory formation after mild COVID-19. MiXCR, applied by TCRdb to the 5' RACE reads, yields one record per CDR3 protein. The table includes some 270,000 distinct CDR3 sequences, just over 15% detected once. Specimen: PBMCs or a T cell subset sorted from them (not recorded which). Source of these receptors: an adult woman who had mild COVID-19 (a few samples of this study predate the infection). Cell type and time point are not known.

The V call is TRBV7-9, the J call TRBJ2-2; 10 bases fit TRBD2. The germline V gene encodes CDR1 SEHNR and CDR2 FQNEAQ (reference sequence). The CDR3 runs to 16 residues. V shed 5 bases and J 5 bases; nucleotides not matched to a gene: 8. CDR3 DNA sequence: TGTGCCAGCAGCCCCCGAAGCGGGAGGGCGACCGGGGAGCTGTTTTTT. It is translated as CASSPRSGRATGELFF.

In its sample, this clonotype was seen once. The genes are TRBV19 and TRBJ1-1; TRBD1 matches 7 bases. The CDR3 has 14 amino acids. With 3 bases clipped from V and 4 bases from J, the junction kept 5 bases outside the gene matches. The germline gives CDR1 LNHDA, CDR2 SQIVND (reference sequence). CDR3 sequence reads: CASSMEGAVTEAFF. Here the CDR3 DNA reads TGTGCCAGTAGTATGGAGGGGGCGGTCACTGAAGCTTTCTTT.

The CDR3 is CASSLDGTGGTEAFF. Written as DNA, the CDR3 is TGTGCCAGCAGCTTAGACGGGACGGGGGGCACTGAAGCTTTCTTT. This rearrangement joins TRBV7-3 to TRBJ1-1, with D possibly TRBD1 on 5 matching bases. CDR3 length: 15 amino acids. Germline V CDR1 and CDR2: SGHTA, FQGTGA. Trimming left V 2 bases short and J 4 bases short, with 14 bases between.

The chain joins TRBV6-6 to TRBJ1-1, with D maybe TRBD1 (6 bases). This CDR3 contains 13 residues. The V end lost 8 bases, the J end lost 4 bases, and 14 bases lay between the germline ends. Germline V gene lookup returns CDR1 MNHNY and CDR2 SVGAGI (reference sequence). The CDR3 sequence: CASGTTSFTEAFF. The CDR3, as DNA: TGTGCCAGCGGGACAACCAGTTTCACTGAAGCTTTCTTT.

This clonotype has only a few counts. V and J are TRBV20-1 and TRBJ2-1; D remains ambiguous. The CDR3 runs 11 residues. The germline V gene encodes CDR1 DFQATT and CDR2 SNEGSKA (reference sequence). Trimming removed 7 bases at V and 8 bases at J, with 12 bases between. DNA for the CDR3: TGCAGTGTCCAGCTAGTGCATGAGCAGTTCTTC. Protein sequence: CSVQLVHEQFF.

V and J are TRBV24-1 and TRBJ2-5; 8 bases agree with TRBD1. This CDR3 contains 17 residues. Germline-derived CDR1 and CDR2 are KGHDR and SFDVKD. J was trimmed by 5 bases and V by 4 bases; bases with no gene match: 14. CDR3 sequence: CATSDRGDRGRRETQYF. The CDR3 nucleotides are TGTGCCACCAGTGACCGGGGAGACAGGGGAAGGCGTGAGACCCAGTACTTC.

The genes are TRBV7-9 and TRBJ2-7, with D perhaps matching TRBD1 (5 bases). Trimming stripped 1 base from V and 4 bases from J, with 11 bases between. The CDR3 contains 14 residues. Germline V gene sequence: CDR1 SEHNR, CDR2 FQNEAQ (reference sequence). In DNA form, the CDR3 reads TGTGCCAGCAGCTTAGAGGCCAGGGATTACGAGCAGTACTTC. Its protein is CASSLEARDYEQYF.